The present T cell receptor beta chain was sequenced within a study of identifying expanded T cells in peripheral blood. Study findings and constraints: Clone count variance between roughly 2-week samples rose with total template count.

Collection occurred without any documented infections or immune events in donors. The CDR3 covers 11 residues. Per germline, CDR1 MDHEN and CDR2 SYDVKM. The germline V and J ends were trimmed by 6 bases and 9 bases, with 9 bases remaining between them. With respect to this clone: Its specificity is not known.

Generated by immunoSEQ multiplex PCR, the TCRdb table keeps only in-frame clones and is missing some. The sample consists of roughly 78,000 clones, 85% to 90% of them appearing once. J is TRBJ2-1 and V is TRBV28; D is possibly TRBD2 (6 bases). The clonotype was recovered from a person aged 18 to 75 in good health. Sequencing used blood. The chain's CDR3 is CASRTRGEQFF. The CDR3 DNA is TGTGCCAGCAGGACTAGGGGTGAGCAGTTCTTC.